The present entry profiles one T cell receptor beta chain with its context. The entry originates in a study of blood T cell repertoires in COVID-19. The CDR3 is made up of 12 amino acids. Germline CDR1 reads SQVTM; CDR2 reads ANQGSEA. V was pared by 3 bases and J by 4 bases, with 9 bases between. TCRdb's copy holds only in-frame clones and misses some; the assay was immunoSEQ multiplex PCR. This sample has roughly 30,000 clones, with more than 70% found just once. The source material was peripheral blood. This TCR derives from a human donor in a cohort sampled during active COVID-19. The V gene is TRBV29-1, the J gene TRBJ2-5, with D possibly matching TRBD2 (5 bases). In DNA, the CDR3 is TGCAGCGTTGACCAAGGGAGAGAGACCCAGTACTTC. The encoded protein is CSVDQGRETQYF.